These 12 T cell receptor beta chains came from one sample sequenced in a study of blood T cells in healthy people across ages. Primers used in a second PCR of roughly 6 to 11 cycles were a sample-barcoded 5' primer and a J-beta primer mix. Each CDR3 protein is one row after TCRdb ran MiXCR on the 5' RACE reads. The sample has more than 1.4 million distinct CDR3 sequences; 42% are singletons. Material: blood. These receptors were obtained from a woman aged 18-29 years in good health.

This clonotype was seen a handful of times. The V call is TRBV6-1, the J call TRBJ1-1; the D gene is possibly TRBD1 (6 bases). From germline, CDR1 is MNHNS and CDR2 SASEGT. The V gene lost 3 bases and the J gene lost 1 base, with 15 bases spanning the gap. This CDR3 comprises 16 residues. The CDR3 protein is CASSDKRDKSNTEAFF. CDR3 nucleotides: TGTGCCAGCAGTGATAAGAGGGACAAGTCGAACACTGAAGCTTTCTTT.

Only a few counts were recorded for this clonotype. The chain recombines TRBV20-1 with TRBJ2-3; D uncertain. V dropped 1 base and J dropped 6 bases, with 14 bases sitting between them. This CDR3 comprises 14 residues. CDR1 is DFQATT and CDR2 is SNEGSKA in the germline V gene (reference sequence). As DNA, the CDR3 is TGCAGTGCTAGAGGGCCCCAAGGATGGGATACGCAGTATTTT. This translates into CSARGPQGWDTQYF.

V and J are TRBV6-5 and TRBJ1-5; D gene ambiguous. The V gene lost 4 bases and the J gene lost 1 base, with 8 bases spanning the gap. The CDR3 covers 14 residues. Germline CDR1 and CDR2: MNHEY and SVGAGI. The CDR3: CASSLSLSNQPQHF. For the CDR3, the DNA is TGTGCCAGCAGTTTGTCCCTAAGCAATCAGCCCCAGCATTTT.

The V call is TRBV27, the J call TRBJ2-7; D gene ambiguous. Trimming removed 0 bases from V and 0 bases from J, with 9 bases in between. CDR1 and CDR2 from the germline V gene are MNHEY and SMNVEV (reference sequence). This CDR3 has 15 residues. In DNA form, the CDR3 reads TGTGCCAGCAGTTTATCTTGGGTAAGCTCCTACGAGCAGTACTTC. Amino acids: CASSLSWVSSYEQYF.

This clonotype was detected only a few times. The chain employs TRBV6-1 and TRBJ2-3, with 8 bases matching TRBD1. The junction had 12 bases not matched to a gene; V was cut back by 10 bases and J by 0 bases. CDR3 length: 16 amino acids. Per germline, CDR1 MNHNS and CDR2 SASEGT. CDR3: CATGKGQAFSTDTQYF. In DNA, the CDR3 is TGTGCCACCGGAAAGGGACAGGCGTTTAGCACAGATACGCAGTATTTT.

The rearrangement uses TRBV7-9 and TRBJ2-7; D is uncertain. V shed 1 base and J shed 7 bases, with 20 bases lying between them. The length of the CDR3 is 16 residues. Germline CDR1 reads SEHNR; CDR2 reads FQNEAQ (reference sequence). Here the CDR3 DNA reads TGTGCCAGCAGCTTAGTCGTCCAGACGAACTACAATGAGCAGTACTTC. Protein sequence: CASSLVVQTNYNEQYF.

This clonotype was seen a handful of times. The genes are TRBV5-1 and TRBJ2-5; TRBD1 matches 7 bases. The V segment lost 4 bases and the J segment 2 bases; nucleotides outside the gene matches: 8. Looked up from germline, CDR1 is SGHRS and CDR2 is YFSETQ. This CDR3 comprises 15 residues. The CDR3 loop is CASSPGQKLQETQYF. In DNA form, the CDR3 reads TGCGCCAGCAGCCCGGGACAGAAACTACAAGAGACCCAGTACTTC. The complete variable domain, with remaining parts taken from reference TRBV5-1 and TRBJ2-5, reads KAGVTQTPRYLIKTRGQQVTLSCSPISGHRSVSWYQQTPGQGLQFLFEYFSETQRNKGNFPGRFSGRQFSNSRSEMNVSTLELGDSALYLCASSPGQKLQETQYFGPGTRLLVL.

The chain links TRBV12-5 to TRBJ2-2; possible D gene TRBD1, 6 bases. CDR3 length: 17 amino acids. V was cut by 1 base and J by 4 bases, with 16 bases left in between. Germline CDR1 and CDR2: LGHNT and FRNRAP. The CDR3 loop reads CASGLGTSDRLTGELFF. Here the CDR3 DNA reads TGTGCTAGTGGTTTGGGAACCTCGGACAGACTCACCGGGGAGCTGTTTTTT.

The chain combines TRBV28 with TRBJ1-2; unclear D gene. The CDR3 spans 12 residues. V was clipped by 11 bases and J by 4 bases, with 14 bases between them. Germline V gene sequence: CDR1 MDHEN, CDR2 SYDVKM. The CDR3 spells CAGKLTGYGYTF. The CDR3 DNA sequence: TGTGCCGGCAAGTTGACCGGCTATGGCTACACCTTC.

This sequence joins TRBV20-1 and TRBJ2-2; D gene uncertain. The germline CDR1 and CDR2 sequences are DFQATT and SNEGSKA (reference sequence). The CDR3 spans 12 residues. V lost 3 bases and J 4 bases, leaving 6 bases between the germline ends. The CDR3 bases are TGCAGTGCTAGCGCGGTCACCGGGGAGCTGTTTTTT. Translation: CSASAVTGELFF.

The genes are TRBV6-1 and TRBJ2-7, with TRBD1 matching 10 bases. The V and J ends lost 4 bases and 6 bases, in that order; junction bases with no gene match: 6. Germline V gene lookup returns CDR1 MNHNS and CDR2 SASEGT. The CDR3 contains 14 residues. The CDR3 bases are TGTGCCAGCAGTGCCGGGACAGGGGTCTCCGAGCAGTACTTC. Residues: CASSAGTGVSEQYF.

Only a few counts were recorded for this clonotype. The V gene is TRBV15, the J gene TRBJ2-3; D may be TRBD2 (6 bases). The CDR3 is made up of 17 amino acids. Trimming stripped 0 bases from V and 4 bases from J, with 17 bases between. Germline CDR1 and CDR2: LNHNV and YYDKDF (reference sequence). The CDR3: CATSRDHAGRGADTQYF. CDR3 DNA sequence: TGTGCCACCAGCAGAGATCACGCGGGGCGCGGGGCAGATACGCAGTATTTT.